Described below is a single T cell receptor beta chain sequence and its context. The antigen remains unidentified. Assay used: immunoSEQ multiplex PCR; TCRdb lists only in-frame clones, some missing. The sample consists of more than 20,000 clones, around four fifths of them appearing once. The CDR3 consists of 15 residues. Germline V CDR1 and CDR2: SNHLY, FYNNEI. Trimming took 4 bases from V and 6 from J; bases not matched to a gene: 9. This entry comes from a study of OX40 agonist ivuxolimab in advanced cancers. At the level of the study: Ivuxolimab was administered intravenously to patients at 0.01 to 10 mg/kg every 2 weeks. Whole-study findings and limits: More expanded clones were found, on average, in CD8+ than in CD4+ T cells.

The chain is built from TRBV2 and TRBJ2-7, with 10 positions matching TRBD1. The receptor's source is an adult with an advanced solid tumor such as melanoma, head and neck, liver or kidney cancer. Sequencing was performed on CD4+ or CD8+ T cells sorted from blood, taken in a trial of the OX40 agonist ivuxolimab. As DNA, the CDR3 is TGTGCCAGCAGTGGGAGGACAGGGGGTGGCTCCGAGCAGTACTTC. Translation: CASSGRTGGGSEQYF.